The subject of this entry is one T cell receptor beta chain. This specimen includes other DNA sequences encoding the same CDR3. The authors ran the assay at deep level. The sorted-subset replicate PCRs were given about 200 ng DNA, which is roughly 30,000 T cell genomes. Measured with immunoSEQ multiplex PCR; TCRdb has only the in-frame clones, and not every one. This table has about 1 million clones, around 76% appearing once. The germline CDR1 and CDR2 sequences are SGHVS and FQNEAQ. CDR3 size: 14 residues. The V end was cut by 3 bases, the J end by 0 bases, with 8 bases between. These data come from a study of shared clonotypes between healthy human individuals.

The sequenced sample consisted of memory CD4+ T cells sorted from blood. As to subset: CD45RA-negative fraction. This clonotype originated in a man aged 18 to 30 in good health. This chain uses TRBV7-8 with TRBJ1-1; maybe TRBD1 (5 bases). The CDR3 coding sequence is TGTGCCAGCAGCTTGCAGGGCCTGAACACTGAAGCTTTCTTT. Its protein is CASSLQGLNTEAFF.